A selection of T cell receptor beta chains follows, all from one sample in a study of identical twins. TCRdb independently ran MiXCR on the 5' RACE reads; one entry per CDR3 protein. The sample holds around 670,000 distinct CDR3 sequences, roughly 6.2% seen once. The sequenced material came from naive T cells sorted from blood. The receptors were gathered from a man aged 18 to 35 in good health. Each CDR3 is given with its conserved first and last residue. A D gene is named only where the DNA matches it firmly. Rows may omit the clone size; those that give it use once, few, many or a size class.

CDR3 DNA: TGTGCCACCAGTGATTTGTGGGACTACAATGAGCAGTTCTTC
CDR3 protein: CATSDLWDYNEQFF
clone size: many
D gene: NA
V gene: TRBV24-1
J gene: TRBJ2-1

CDR3 DNA: TGTGCCAGGATCAACTTTGATACGCAGTATTTT
CDR3 protein: CARINFDTQYF
clone size: many
D gene: NA
V gene: TRBV7-9
J gene: TRBJ2-3

CDR3 DNA: TGCAGTGCCCCTGGCGGGATGGGGGAGACCCAGTACTTC
CDR3 protein: CSAPGGMGETQYF
clone size: few
D gene: NA
V gene: TRBV20-1
J gene: TRBJ2-5

CDR3 DNA: TGCAGTGCTAGAGATATCGGCGGGACTAGCGGGAATGAGCAGTTCTTC
CDR3 protein: CSARDIGGTSGNEQFF
clone size: many
D gene: TRBD2
V gene: TRBV20-1
J gene: TRBJ2-1

CDR3 DNA: TGTGCCAGCAGCGCCGGGACAGGGAACTCCGGGGAGCTGTTTTTT
CDR3 protein: CASSAGTGNSGELFF
clone size: few
D gene: TRBD1
V gene: TRBV5-6
J gene: TRBJ2-2

CDR3 DNA: TGTGCCAGCAGCGCCAGGGACAGGGAACCTGAAGCTTTCTTT
CDR3 protein: CASSARDREPEAFF
clone size: many
D gene: TRBD1
V gene: TRBV7-9
J gene: TRBJ1-1

CDR3 DNA: TGCGCCAGCAGCCCGACAGGGGACCCCTACGAGCAGTACTTC
CDR3 protein: CASSPTGDPYEQYF
clone size: NA
D gene: TRBD1
V gene: TRBV4-3
J gene: TRBJ2-7

CDR3 DNA: TGTGCCACCAGGCTGGGAAACACCGGGGAGCTGTTTTTT
CDR3 protein: CATRLGNTGELFF
clone size: NA
D gene: NA
V gene: TRBV24-1
J gene: TRBJ2-2

CDR3 DNA: TGTGCCAGCAGTTTCCGGCAGGGGAGGGTCGAAGCTTTCTTT
CDR3 protein: CASSFRQGRVEAFF
clone size: many
D gene: NA
V gene: TRBV12-3/TRBV12-4
J gene: TRBJ1-1

CDR3 DNA: TGTGCCAGCAGCCCGTCATCGAACACCGGGGAGCTGTTTTTT
CDR3 protein: CASSPSSNTGELFF
clone size: few
D gene: NA
V gene: TRBV7-9
J gene: TRBJ2-2

CDR3 DNA: TGCAGCGTTGACCCAGGGCTAGAGGGCTACACCTTC
CDR3 protein: CSVDPGLEGYTF
clone size: many
D gene: NA
V gene: TRBV29-1
J gene: TRBJ1-2

CDR3 DNA: TGTGCCAGCGGGAGCGGGACGGCGAGCAATGAGCAGTTCTTC
CDR3 protein: CASGSGTASNEQFF
clone size: many
D gene: TRBD2
V gene: TRBV6-2/TRBV6-3
J gene: TRBJ2-1

CDR3 DNA: TGTGCTAGTGGCCGAACAGAGAACTATGGCTACACCTTC
CDR3 protein: CASGRTENYGYTF
clone size: NA
D gene: NA
V gene: TRBV12-5
J gene: TRBJ1-2

CDR3 DNA: TGTGCCAGCACCCCCCCGGCACAGCTGAGCACAGATACGCAGTATTTT
CDR3 protein: CASTPPAQLSTDTQYF
clone size: NA
D gene: NA
V gene: TRBV5-5
J gene: TRBJ2-3

CDR3 DNA: TGTGCCAGCAGTGACTCGGGACTTCCCTACGAGCAGTACTTC
CDR3 protein: CASSDSGLPYEQYF
clone size: NA
D gene: NA
V gene: TRBV25-1
J gene: TRBJ2-7

CDR3 DNA: TGTGCCAGCAGTTTAGTGGTCGGGACCACGGGCATTCAGTACTTC
CDR3 protein: CASSLVVGTTGIQYF
clone size: many
D gene: NA
V gene: TRBV12-3/TRBV12-4
J gene: TRBJ2-4

CDR3 DNA: TGTGCCAGCAGTAAATATCCGGGACAGGGTAGGAATGAGCAGTTCTTC
CDR3 protein: CASSKYPGQGRNEQFF
clone size: many
D gene: TRBD1
V gene: TRBV6-2/TRBV6-3
J gene: TRBJ2-1

CDR3 DNA: TGTGCCAGCAGTGCGGGGGGGACTACGGCCACAGATACGCAGTATTTT
CDR3 protein: CASSAGGTTATDTQYF
clone size: few
D gene: TRBD2
V gene: TRBV12-3/TRBV12-4
J gene: TRBJ2-3

CDR3 DNA: TGTGCCAGCAGCTCCTTTAAGACTAGCGGGTCTTCCTACAATGAGCAGTTCTTC
CDR3 protein: CASSSFKTSGSSYNEQFF
clone size: many
D gene: TRBD2
V gene: TRBV11-2
J gene: TRBJ2-1

CDR3 DNA: TGTGCCAGCAGTTTATCCGGACAGCTCCCTACCTACAATGAGCAGTTCTTC
CDR3 protein: CASSLSGQLPTYNEQFF
clone size: many
D gene: NA
V gene: TRBV28
J gene: TRBJ2-1

CDR3 DNA: TGTGCCAGCAGCTTAGCGGGACAGGGACAGTTCTTC
CDR3 protein: CASSLAGQGQFF
clone size: many
D gene: TRBD1
V gene: TRBV7-2
J gene: TRBJ2-1

CDR3 DNA: TGCAGTGCTAGAGTAGGAGTCGACAATGAGCAGTTCTTC
CDR3 protein: CSARVGVDNEQFF
clone size: NA
D gene: NA
V gene: TRBV20-1
J gene: TRBJ2-1

CDR3 DNA: TGTGCCAGCAGCTTAACCTCGGCAGGGTCCCCGGCACCCCTCCACTTT
CDR3 protein: CASSLTSAGSPAPLHF
clone size: NA
D gene: NA
V gene: TRBV7-6
J gene: TRBJ1-6

CDR3 DNA: TGCGCCAGCAGCTCGACAGGTAGAGGGTACCAAGAGACCCAGTACTTC
CDR3 protein: CASSSTGRGYQETQYF
clone size: few
D gene: NA
V gene: TRBV5-1
J gene: TRBJ2-5

CDR3 DNA: TGTGCCAGCAGTCCTCAGTCCCCCACAGATACGCAGTATTTT
CDR3 protein: CASSPQSPTDTQYF
clone size: few
D gene: NA
V gene: TRBV12-3/TRBV12-4
J gene: TRBJ2-3

CDR3 DNA: TGTGCCACCAGCGTGCGGACTAGCGGTGCCTACGAGCAGTACTTC
CDR3 protein: CATSVRTSGAYEQYF
clone size: few
D gene: TRBD2
V gene: TRBV15
J gene: TRBJ2-7

CDR3 DNA: TGCAGTGCTCCGCGGGGCTCCTATAATTCACCCCTCCACTTT
CDR3 protein: CSAPRGSYNSPLHF
clone size: few
D gene: NA
V gene: TRBV20-1
J gene: TRBJ1-6

CDR3 DNA: TGTGCCAGCAGTTTTGGCGGGAGGGCGAATGAGCAGTACTTC
CDR3 protein: CASSFGGRANEQYF
clone size: many
D gene: TRBD2
V gene: TRBV27
J gene: TRBJ2-7

CDR3 DNA: TGTGCCAGCAGTCGGGGACTAAAGAATGAGCAGTTCTTC
CDR3 protein: CASSRGLKNEQFF
clone size: many
D gene: TRBD2
V gene: TRBV6-1
J gene: TRBJ2-1

CDR3 DNA: TGCGCCAGCAACCCGACAGGGTCCACCGGGGAGCTGTTTTTT
CDR3 protein: CASNPTGSTGELFF
clone size: many
D gene: TRBD1
V gene: TRBV10-1
J gene: TRBJ2-2

CDR3 DNA: TGCGCCAGCAGCTTATGGATTCCAGGCACAGATACGCAGTATTTT
CDR3 protein: CASSLWIPGTDTQYF
clone size: many
D gene: NA
V gene: TRBV5-1
J gene: TRBJ2-3

CDR3 DNA: TGCAGTGCTAGAGATCTGCTGACTAGCGGGAGGGCCCAGAGCTCCTACAATGAGCAGTTCTTC
CDR3 protein: CSARDLLTSGRAQSSYNEQFF
clone size: NA
D gene: TRBD2
V gene: TRBV20-1
J gene: TRBJ2-1